This T cell receptor beta chain was captured by sequencing in a study of blood T cell repertoires in COVID-19. Study-wide context: T cells, B-cell-depleted T cells, or PBMCs provided the cDNA or gDNA that served as material.

Profiling relied on immunoSEQ multiplex PCR, and the TCRdb table lists in-frame clones only, not all of them. The sample has more than 250,000 clones, around four fifths seen once. The receptor comes from a woman aged 45-65 years with acute or convalescent COVID-19. What was sequenced was peripheral blood.

The CDR3 nucleotides read TGTGCCAGCAGTTTAGAGGCCCGGGTCGGCGAGCAGTACTTC. Its translation is CASSLEARVGEQYF. The rearrangement links TRBV27 to TRBJ2-7; D remains unclear. Germline CDR1 and CDR2: MNHEY and SMNVEV (reference sequence). Trimming took 2 bases from V and 6 from J, leaving 14 bases between them. The CDR3 is 14 amino acids.